Listed below are T cell receptor beta chains from one sample, sequenced in a study of quantifying T cell responses using KT2 cells. From the UMI-ligation and nested PCR reads, TCRdb called clonotypes with MiXCR, one entry per CDR3 protein. The sample has tens of thousands of distinct CDR3 sequences, approximately 13% seen once. The material sequenced was PBMCs spiked with cells of the T cell clone KT2. The receptors originated from a human donor. CDR3s include the opening cysteine and the closing phenylalanine or tryptophan. A D gene is named only where the DNA matches it firmly. Expanded clones are given a class, and other clones once, few, many or no size at all.

>TRBV7-2|TRBJ2-7|-|-
CASSLAIQGQEQYF
TGTGCCAGCAGCTTAGCGATTCAGGGGCAAGAGCAGTACTTC
>TRBV11-2|TRBJ2-3|-|few
CASSFFGAHTQYF
TGTGCCAGCAGCTTTTTTGGGGCTCATACGCAGTATTTT
>TRBV9|TRBJ2-3|-|many
CASSVTGRVTDTQYF
TGTGCCAGCAGCGTGACAGGGAGGGTCACAGATACGCAGTATTTT
>TRBV5-6|TRBJ2-1|-|many
CASSYQPDGYNEQFF
TGTGCCAGCAGCTACCAGCCTGACGGCTACAATGAGCAGTTCTTC
>TRBV27|TRBJ1-1|-|many
CASSFVGGGTEAFF
TGTGCCAGCAGTTTTGTTGGGGGGGGGACTGAAGCTTTCTTT
>TRBV7-8|TRBJ1-2|-|-
CASSLGVGGIRGYTF
TGTGCCAGCAGCTTAGGGGTTGGGGGTATCCGTGGCTACACCTTC
>TRBV18|TRBJ1-5|-|-
CASSQGTGRQPQHF
TGTGCCAGCTCACAGGGAACAGGGAGGCAGCCCCAGCATTTT
>TRBV15|TRBJ1-5|-|few
CATSMAGANQPQHF
TGTGCCACCAGTATGGCAGGGGCCAATCAGCCCCAGCATTTT
>TRBV27|TRBJ1-5|TRBD1|-
CASSGQGAQPQHF
TGTGCCAGCAGTGGACAGGGAGCTCAGCCCCAGCATTTT
>TRBV25-1|TRBJ1-5|-|many
CASSEPGGAQPQHF
TGTGCCAGCAGTGAACCTGGAGGCGCTCAGCCCCAGCATTTT
>TRBV29-1|TRBJ1-2|-|few
CSVDWGIRGYTF
TGCAGCGTTGATTGGGGAATCCGTGGCTACACCTTC
>TRBV12-3/TRBV12-4|TRBJ1-6|-|-
CASSLAQGYNSPLHF
TGTGCCAGCAGTTTAGCGCAGGGGTATAATTCACCCCTCCACTTT
>TRBV18|TRBJ1-1|-|few
CASRSTGTTNTEAFF
TGTGCCAGCCGTTCCACCGGGACAACGAACACTGAAGCTTTCTTT
>TRBV6-4|TRBJ2-1|TRBD2|many
CASSNGTSGYNEQFF
TGTGCCAGCAGTAATGGGACTAGCGGATACAATGAGCAGTTCTTC
>TRBV4-1|TRBJ1-1|-|-
CASSQLSRDRNTEAFF
TGCGCCAGCAGCCAATTAAGCCGAGACAGGAACACTGAAGCTTTCTTT
>TRBV15|TRBJ2-2|TRBD2|few
CATSRGLAGRELFF
TGTGCCACCAGCAGAGGACTAGCGGGCCGGGAGCTGTTTTTT
>TRBV15|TRBJ2-3|-|many
CATSRGFTDTQYF
TGTGCCACCAGCAGAGGTTTCACAGATACGCAGTATTTT
>TRBV7-8|TRBJ1-1|-|few
CASSARPTGSTEAFF
TGTGCCAGCAGCGCCCGGCCAACGGGGAGCACTGAAGCTTTCTTT
>TRBV3-2|TRBJ1-2|-|-
CASSQTADYGYTF
TGTGCCAGCAGCCAAACGGCGGACTATGGCTACACCTTC
>TRBV5-1|TRBJ2-5|TRBD1|few
CASSTGQGEETQYF
TGCGCCAGCAGCACGGGACAGGGGGAAGAGACCCAGTACTTC
>TRBV20-1|TRBJ2-1|TRBD2|few
CSARSVDGRAPNEQFF
TGCAGTGCTAGATCGGTCGACGGGAGGGCCCCCAATGAGCAGTTCTTC
>TRBV20-1|TRBJ2-5|TRBD1|-
CSATTGTEIQETQYF
TGCAGTGCTACTACCGGGACAGAAATACAAGAGACCCAGTACTTC
>TRBV20-1|TRBJ2-7|-|-
CSAKLTSSEQYF
TGCAGTGCTAAACTGACTAGTAGCGAGCAGTACTTC
>TRBV11-1|TRBJ2-4|-|-
CASSLRGKNIQYF
TGTGCCAGCAGCTTAAGGGGCAAAAACATTCAGTACTTC
>TRBV6-1|TRBJ2-7|TRBD2|many
CASMGGSLTYEQYF
TGTGCCAGCATGGGCGGGAGTCTTACCTACGAGCAGTACTTC
>TRBV19|TRBJ1-3|TRBD1|-
CASRDRSSGNTIYF
TGTGCCAGTAGGGACAGGAGCTCTGGAAACACCATATATTTT
>TRBV6-2/TRBV6-3|TRBJ1-5|-|-
CASRSGLGNQPQHF
TGTGCCAGCAGGTCGGGGCTTGGCAATCAGCCCCAGCATTTT
>TRBV6-1|TRBJ1-2|-|few
CASSPRTTYGYTF
TGTGCCAGCAGCCCCCGGACCACCTATGGCTACACCTTC
>TRBV21-1|TRBJ2-4|-|-
CASSKERLGGNIQYF
TGTGCCAGCAGCAAGGAGAGACTAGGAGGAAACATTCAGTACTTC
>TRBV11-2|TRBJ2-1|TRBD1|few
CASSLVQGAVINEQFF
TGTGCCAGCAGCTTAGTCCAGGGGGCGGTTATTAATGAGCAGTTCTTC
>TRBV27|TRBJ2-7|-|many
CASSTQVEVGQYF
TGTGCCAGCAGTACACAGGTGGAGGTCGGGCAGTACTTC
>TRBV20-1|TRBJ2-1|TRBD2|few
CSARLQRGGLDEQFF
TGCAGTGCTAGGCTCCAGCGGGGGGGCTTGGATGAGCAGTTCTTC
>TRBV5-1|TRBJ1-6|TRBD1|many
CASSLYATGAGALHF
TGCGCCAGCAGCTTATATGCGACAGGGGCGGGGGCCCTCCACTTT
>TRBV20-1|TRBJ2-1|TRBD2|-
CSARGPASGGIYEQFF
TGCAGTGCTAGAGGCCCTGCTAGCGGGGGAATCTATGAGCAGTTCTTC
>TRBV4-3|TRBJ1-2|-|-
CASSQDLRASGYTF
TGCGCCAGCAGCCAAGACTTAAGGGCTTCAGGCTACACCTTC
>TRBV12-3/TRBV12-4|TRBJ2-2|-|many
CASSLSGQNTGELFF
TGTGCCAGCAGTTTAAGCGGGCAGAACACCGGGGAGCTGTTTTTT
>TRBV6-5|TRBJ2-7|TRBD2|many
CASSSGTSGSKEQYF
TGTGCCAGCAGTTCCGGGACTAGCGGGAGTAAAGAGCAGTACTTC
>TRBV28|TRBJ2-3|TRBD1|-
CASSPVLKQGATDTQYF
TGTGCCAGCAGTCCGGTACTTAAGCAGGGGGCCACAGATACGCAGTATTTT
>TRBV13|TRBJ2-7|-|few
CASSRRQVYEQYF
TGTGCCAGCAGCCGCAGACAGGTCTACGAGCAGTACTTC
>TRBV20-1|TRBJ2-2|TRBD1|few
CSAPPTGGSNTGELFF
TGCAGTGCCCCACCGACAGGGGGATCGAACACCGGGGAGCTGTTTTTT
>TRBV12-3/TRBV12-4|TRBJ2-7|TRBD1|-
CASSKGDRPYEQYF
TGTGCCAGCAGCAAGGGGGACAGGCCCTACGAGCAGTACTTC
>TRBV7-9|TRBJ1-1|TRBD1|once
CASSSPWDRDGTEAFF
TGTGCCAGCAGCTCCCCCTGGGACAGGGATGGCACTGAAGCTTTCTTT
>TRBV20-1|TRBJ2-7|TRBD2|few
CSAQQTSGRSSYEQYF
TGCAGTGCTCAACAGACTAGCGGGAGATCATCCTACGAGCAGTACTTC